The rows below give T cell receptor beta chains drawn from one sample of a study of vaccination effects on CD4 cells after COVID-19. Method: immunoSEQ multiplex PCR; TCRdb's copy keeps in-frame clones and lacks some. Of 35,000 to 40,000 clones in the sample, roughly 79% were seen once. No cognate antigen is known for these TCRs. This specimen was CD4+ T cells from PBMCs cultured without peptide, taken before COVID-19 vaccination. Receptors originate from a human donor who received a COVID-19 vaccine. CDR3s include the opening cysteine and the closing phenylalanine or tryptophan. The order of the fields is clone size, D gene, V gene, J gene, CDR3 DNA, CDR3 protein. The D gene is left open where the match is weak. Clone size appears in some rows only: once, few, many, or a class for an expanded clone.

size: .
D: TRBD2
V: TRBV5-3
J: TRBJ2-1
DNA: TGTGCCAGAAGCTTGAACGGGGGGGGCAGGAATGAGCAGTTCTTC
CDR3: CARSLNGGGRNEQFF

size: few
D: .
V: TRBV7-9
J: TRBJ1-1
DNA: TGTGCCAGCAGCTTTTTACAGGGAGGTGAAGCTTTCTTT
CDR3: CASSFLQGGEAFF

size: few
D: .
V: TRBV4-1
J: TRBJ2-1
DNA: TGCGCCAGCAGCCAAGATCCCTACAATGAGCAGTTCTTC
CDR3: CASSQDPYNEQFF

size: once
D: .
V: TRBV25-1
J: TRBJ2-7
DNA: TGTGCCAGCAGTGAACGGACAGGGAGGGGCCACGAGCAGTACTTC
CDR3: CASSERTGRGHEQYF

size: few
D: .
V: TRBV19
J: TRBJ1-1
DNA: TGTGCCAGTAGCGGACAGATGAACACTGAAGCTTTCTTT
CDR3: CASSGQMNTEAFF

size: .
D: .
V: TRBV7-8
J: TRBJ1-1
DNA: TGTGCCAGCAGCTTCCAGACTCTGAACACTGAAGCTTTCTTT
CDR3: CASSFQTLNTEAFF

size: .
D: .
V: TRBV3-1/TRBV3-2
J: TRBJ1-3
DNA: TGTGCCAGCAGCCCGCCCCGAACCTCAGGAAACACCATATATTTT
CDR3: CASSPPRTSGNTIYF

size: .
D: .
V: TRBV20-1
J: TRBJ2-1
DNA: TGCAGCCCCGGGGGCTACAATGAGCAGTTCTTC
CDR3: CSPGGYNEQFF

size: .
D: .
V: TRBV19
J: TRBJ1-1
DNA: TGTGCCAGTAGTATGCTCGCCCGGGTTGGAGGAGCTTTCTTT
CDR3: CASSMLARVGGAFF

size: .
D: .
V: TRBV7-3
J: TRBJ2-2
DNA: TGTGCCAGCAGCCAAGACACCGGGGAGCTGTTTTTT
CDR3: CASSQDTGELFF

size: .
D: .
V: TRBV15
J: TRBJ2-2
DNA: TGTGCCACCAGCCCACAGGGGGGGGGATCCGGGGAGCTGTTTTTT
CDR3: CATSPQGGGSGELFF

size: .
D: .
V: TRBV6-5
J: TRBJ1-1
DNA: TGTGCCAGCAGCCTACTCGAATGGGGGACTGAAGCTTTCTTT
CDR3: CASSLLEWGTEAFF

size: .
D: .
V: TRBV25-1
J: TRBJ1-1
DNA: TGTGCCAGCAGTACTCAAGCGGCCATGAACACTGAAGCTTTCTTT
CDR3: CASSTQAAMNTEAFF

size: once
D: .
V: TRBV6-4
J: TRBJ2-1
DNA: TGTGCCAGCGCCAGGGACCGACAATACAATGAGCAGTTCTTC
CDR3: CASARDRQYNEQFF

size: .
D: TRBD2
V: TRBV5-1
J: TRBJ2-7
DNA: TGCGCCAGCAGCTTGAGGAGCGGGAGTGGCGAGCAGTACTTC
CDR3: CASSLRSGSGEQYF

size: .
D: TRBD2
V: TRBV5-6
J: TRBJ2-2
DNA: TGTGCCAGCAGCTTGCTCCGGGGGGAGCGGAACACCGGGGAGCTGTTTTTT
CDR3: CASSLLRGERNTGELFF

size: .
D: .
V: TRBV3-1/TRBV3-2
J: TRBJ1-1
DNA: TGTGCCAGCAGCCAAGGTCGAGTAGGATGGGGGGTAGCTGAAGCTTTCTTT
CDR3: CASSQGRVGWGVAEAFF

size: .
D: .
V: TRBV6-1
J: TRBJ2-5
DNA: TGTGCCAGCAGTGAAGCAAGGGGACCCTCCGAGACCCAGTACTTC
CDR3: CASSEARGPSETQYF

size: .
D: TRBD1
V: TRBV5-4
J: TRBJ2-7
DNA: TGTGCCAGCACACCGGGACAGGGGGCACCCAGCGAGCAGTACTTC
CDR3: CASTPGQGAPSEQYF

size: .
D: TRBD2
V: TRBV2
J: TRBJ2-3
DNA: TGTGCCAGCAGTGTAGCGGGAAGGTCAGATACGCAGTATTTT
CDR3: CASSVAGRSDTQYF

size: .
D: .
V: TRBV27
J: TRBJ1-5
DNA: TGTGCCAGCAGGGACAAAGGGATCGGGAGCAATCAGCCCCAGCATTTT
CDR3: CASRDKGIGSNQPQHF

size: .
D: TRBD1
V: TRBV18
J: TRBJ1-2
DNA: TGTGCCAGCTCACCCCCCGGGACAGGGGACTATGGCTACACCTTC
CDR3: CASSPPGTGDYGYTF